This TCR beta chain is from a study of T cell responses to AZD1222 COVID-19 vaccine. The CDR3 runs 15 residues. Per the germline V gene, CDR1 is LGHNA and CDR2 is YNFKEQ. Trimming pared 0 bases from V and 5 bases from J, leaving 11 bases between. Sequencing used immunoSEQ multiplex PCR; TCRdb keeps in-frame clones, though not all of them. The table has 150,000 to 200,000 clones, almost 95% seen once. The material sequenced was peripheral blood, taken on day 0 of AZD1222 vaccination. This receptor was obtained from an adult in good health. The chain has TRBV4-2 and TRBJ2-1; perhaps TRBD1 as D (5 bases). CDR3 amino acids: CASSQDFGRDNEQFF. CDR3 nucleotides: TGTGCCAGCAGCCAAGATTTTGGCAGGGACAATGAGCAGTTCTTC.